What follows are 27 T cell receptor beta chains derived from one specimen sequenced in a study of cytomegalovirus exposure and HLA in healthy donors. Profiling relied on immunoSEQ multiplex PCR, and the TCRdb table lists in-frame clones only, not all of them. This table holds approximately 71,000 clones, 94% found once. The sample was PBMCs. The receptors shown here come from a woman aged 18-29 years in good health and CMV-seronegative.

This clone was seen a single time. The CDR3 region has the DNA TGTGCCAGCCGAAAAATCGGACAGAATGGCTACACCTTC. It encodes CASRKIGQNGYTF. The chain links TRBV25-1 to TRBJ1-2; tentative D call: TRBD1 (6 bases). V lost 8 bases and J 6 bases, leaving 16 bases between the germline ends. Germline V gene data show CDR1 as MGHDK and CDR2 as SYGVNS. This CDR3 has 13 amino acids.

The J gene is TRBJ1-5, the V gene TRBV7-6; D uncertain. Trimming took off 1 base at V and 4 bases at J, with 17 bases between the two ends. Germline V gives CDR1 SGHVS, CDR2 FNYEAQ. This CDR3 is 17 amino acids long. CDR3 protein: CASSLGGIHSGNQPQHF. The CDR3 region has the DNA TGTGCCAGCAGCTTAGGAGGGATACATTCGGGAAATCAGCCCCAGCATTTT.

The chain has TRBV28 and TRBJ2-7, with TRBD2 matching over 10 bases. After removal of 5 bases from V and 5 bases from J, the junction contained 9 bases not matched to a gene. Germline V gives CDR1 MDHEN, CDR2 SYDVKM. The CDR3 is made up of 15 amino acids. The CDR3 nucleotides are TGTGCCAGCAGTGGGGGGGGGCTAGCGGGAGACGAGCAGTACTTC. It translates to CASSGGGLAGDEQYF.

The chain is built from TRBV29-1 and TRBJ2-1; TRBD1 agrees at 7 bases. The CDR3 is 12 amino acids. In germline, CDR1 is SQVTM, CDR2 ANQGSEA. V trimming: 7 bases; J trimming: 4 bases; junction bases outside the gene matches: 4. The CDR3 DNA reads TGCAGCGCTCAGACAGGGTACAATGAGCAGTTCTTC. It translates to CSAQTGYNEQFF.

The genes are TRBV13 and TRBJ1-2; no definite D call. Trimming took 0 bases from V and 0 from J, leaving 5 bases between them. The CDR3 spans 14 residues. Germline V lookup: CDR1 PRHDT, CDR2 FYEKMQ (reference sequence). The CDR3 DNA reads as TGTGCCAGCAGCTTAGGACAGACTAACTATGGCTACACCTTC. Its protein is CASSLGQTNYGYTF. The full variable domain, its missing parts supplied by reference TRBV13 and TRBJ1-2, is AAGVIQSPRHLIKEKRETATLKCYPIPRHDTVYWYQQGPGQDPQFLISFYEKMQSDKGSIPDRFSAQQFSDYHSELNMSSLELGDSALYFCASSLGQTNYGYTFGSGTRLTVV.

V is TRBV4-1 and J is TRBJ1-2; 7 bases fit TRBD1. CDR3 length: 15 residues. CDR1 and CDR2 (germline): MGHRA, YSYEKL. With 4 bases clipped from V and 5 bases from J, the junction kept 10 bases outside the gene matches. CDR3 nucleotides: TGCGCCAGCAGCCTACAGGGGCGGGAAGAATATGGCTACACCTTC. Residues: CASSLQGREEYGYTF.

The chain couples TRBV4-1 to TRBJ2-7; TRBD1 matches 10 bases. Germline V lookup: CDR1 MGHRA, CDR2 YSYEKL. This CDR3 is built from 15 residues. V dropped 5 bases and J dropped 5; count of bases not matched to a gene: 9. The CDR3, as DNA: TGCGCCAGCAGCAACCGGGACAGGGGAGTCGACGAGCAGTACTTC. Protein sequence: CASSNRDRGVDEQYF.

The chain is built from TRBV18 and TRBJ2-3; D perhaps matches TRBD1 (5 bases). Trimming stripped 2 bases from V and 2 bases from J, with 11 bases between. CDR1 and CDR2 from the germline V gene are KGHSH and LQKENI. The CDR3 has 15 residues. The chain's CDR3 is CASSPKGPPTDTQYF. Here the CDR3 DNA reads TGTGCCAGCTCACCAAAGGGGCCCCCCACAGATACGCAGTATTTT.

The J gene is TRBJ2-7, the V gene TRBV7-9; no definite D call. This CDR3 spans 15 amino acids. Germline V CDR1 and CDR2: SEHNR, FQNEAQ (reference sequence). V gave up 3 bases and J gave up 0 bases, with 12 bases separating them. In DNA, the CDR3 is TGTGCCAGCAGCTTTTTTGACTCGAGCTCCTACGAGCAGTACTTC. Translating it yields CASSFFDSSSYEQYF.

The chain joins TRBV29-1 to TRBJ1-2, with TRBD1 identical over 9 bases. Germline V lookup: CDR1 SQVTM, CDR2 ANQGSEA. The length of the CDR3 is 14 residues. V shed 6 bases, J shed 5 bases, and the junction held 10 bases outside the gene matches. The chain's CDR3 is CSVPLGQGGYGYTF. The CDR3 region has the DNA TGCAGCGTGCCACTGGGACAGGGTGGTTATGGCTACACCTTC. The whole variable domain, filled in from reference TRBV29-1 and TRBJ1-2, reads SAVISQKPSRDICQRGTSLTIQCQVDSQVTMMFWYRQQPGQSLTLIATANQGSEATYESGFVIDKFPISRPNLTFSTLTVSNMSPEDSSIYLCSVPLGQGGYGYTFGSGTRLTVV.

CDR3 nucleotide sequence: TGTGCCAGCTCGCTCTGGGCGGGGGAGACCCAGTACTTC. It encodes CASSLWAGETQYF. The chain links TRBV28 to TRBJ2-5; D possibly corresponds to TRBD2 (6 bases). V lost 8 bases to trimming and J lost 5 bases, with 15 bases between them. The CDR3 loop spans 13 amino acids. CDR1 is MDHEN and CDR2 is SYDVKM in the germline V gene.

This clone was found once. The CDR3 region has the DNA TGTGCCAGCAGCTTGAGAGCGGGGGGGTTCTCCTACAATGAGCAGTTCTTC. Amino acids: CASSLRAGGFSYNEQFF. This chain uses TRBV5-6 with TRBJ2-1, with 10 bases that match TRBD2. With 1 base clipped from V and 0 bases from J, the junction kept 4 bases outside the gene matches. CDR1 and CDR2 from the germline V gene are SGHDT and YYEEEE. CDR3 length: 17 amino acids.

J is TRBJ2-1 and V is TRBV2; 13 bases are a match to TRBD2. The CDR3 consists of 17 residues. From germline, CDR1 is SNHLY and CDR2 FYNNEI. V trimming: 7 bases; J trimming: 9 bases; junction bases outside the gene matches: 15. The CDR3 DNA follows: TGTGCCAGCACTCGGCTCCCCGGACTAGCGGGAGTTGTTGAGCAGTTCTTC. This codes for CASTRLPGLAGVVEQFF.

The chain employs TRBV10-3 and TRBJ2-1, with 9 bases aligning to TRBD1. The CDR3 loop spans 14 amino acids. V dropped 4 bases and J dropped 8; count of bases not matched to a gene: 6. Germline CDR1 is ENHRY and CDR2 is SYGVKD. CDR3 in DNA: TGTGCCATCAGTGGGACAGGGGAGGGAGATGAGCAGTTCTTC. Protein product: CAISGTGEGDEQFF.

The rearrangement joins TRBV6-5 to TRBJ1-5; TRBD1 might be the D (5 bases). The V gene lost 6 bases and the J gene lost 0 bases, with 12 bases spanning the gap. The CDR3 loop spans 15 amino acids. Germline V gene data show CDR1 as MNHEY and CDR2 as SVGAGI. The CDR3 nucleotides read TGTGCCAGCAGAATCACAGGTGGTAGCAATCAGCCCCAGCATTTT. Amino acids: CASRITGGSNQPQHF.

This chain links TRBV5-8 with TRBJ1-3, with D hard to call. Deletions cut 2 bases from V and 0 bases from J, with 6 bases between. This CDR3 comprises 14 residues. CDR1 and CDR2 (germline): SGHTS, YDEGEE. The CDR3 protein is CASSLWSSGNTIYF. CDR3 in DNA: TGTGCCAGCAGCTTATGGAGCTCTGGAAACACCATATATTTT.

CDR3 sequence reads: CASSGIGVAKNIQYF. The CDR3 bases are TGTGCCAGCAGTGGAATAGGAGTAGCCAAAAACATTCAGTACTTC. The chain uses TRBV25-1 and TRBJ2-4; unclear D gene. Trimming took 4 bases from V and 0 from J, leaving 10 bases between them. The CDR3 covers 15 residues. CDR1 and CDR2 (germline): MGHDK, SYGVNS.

This rearrangement joins TRBV14 to TRBJ1-5; no clear D gene. CDR3 length equals 13 residues. Trimming cost V 4 bases and J 2 bases, with 6 bases left between them. Germline CDR1 SGHDN, CDR2 FVKESK. The CDR3 DNA sequence: TGTGCCAGCAGCCCCTCGGGCAATCAGCCCCAGCATTTT. Translating gives CASSPSGNQPQHF.

The V call is TRBV4-1, the J call TRBJ2-3, with 12 bases lining up with TRBD2. This CDR3 is 15 amino acids long. CDR1 and CDR2 from the germline V gene are MGHRA and YSYEKL. With V trimmed by 3 bases and J by 4 bases, 2 bases remained unmatched. The CDR3 DNA follows: TGCGCCAGCAGCCAGACTAGCGGGGGAGCAGATACGCAGTATTTT. Translation gives CASSQTSGGADTQYF.

The chain joins TRBV7-8 to TRBJ1-4; tentative D call: TRBD1 (5 bases). V shed 8 bases and J shed 8 bases, with 21 bases lying between them. From germline, CDR1 is SGHVS and CDR2 FQNEAQ. The CDR3 totals 15 residues. CDR3 sequence: CASRTSGGGEEKLFF. In DNA, the CDR3 is TGTGCCAGCCGAACCTCCGGGGGTGGCGAGGAAAAACTGTTTTTT.

V gene TRBV6-4 combines with J gene TRBJ2-3, with 7 nucleotides matching TRBD2. The CDR3 runs 13 residues. Germline V gene data show CDR1 as MRHNA and CDR2 as SNTAGT. V shed 3 bases, J shed 3 bases, and the junction held 0 bases outside the gene matches. The DNA of the CDR3 is TGTGCCAGCAGTGAGCGGGAGACAGATACGCAGTATTTT. Encoded protein: CASSERETDTQYF.

This clone was seen a few times. The chain joins TRBV5-1 to TRBJ2-3; maybe TRBD1 (5 bases). CDR1 SGHRS and CDR2 YFSETQ come from the germline V gene. The CDR3 covers 14 residues. V dropped 7 bases and J dropped 6 bases, with 18 bases sitting between them. The CDR3 spells CASQRQLQGDTQYF. The CDR3 DNA reads TGCGCCAGCCAACGACAGCTCCAAGGGGATACGCAGTATTTT.

The chain links TRBV28 to TRBJ2-7; 9 bases agree with TRBD2. The CDR3 totals 13 residues. The V gene's germline CDR1 is MDHEN and CDR2 SYDVKM. Germline trimming cut 6 bases from V and 2 bases from J; bases unmatched to any gene: 2. CDR3 DNA: TGTGCCAGCAGCACTAGCGGGCCCTACGAGCAGTACTTC. Translating it yields CASSTSGPYEQYF.

This clone was counted between two and nine times. The gene calls are TRBV28 and TRBJ1-1; D uncertain. V shed 5 bases and J shed 0 bases, with 7 bases lying between them. Per germline, CDR1 MDHEN and CDR2 SYDVKM. CDR3 size: 13 residues. CDR3 nucleotides: TGTGCCAGCAGTCCTTATCTGAACACTGAAGCTTTCTTT. As protein: CASSPYLNTEAFF.

The chain combines TRBV10-3 with TRBJ2-7; TRBD1 matches at 7 bases. V lost 7 bases, J lost 1 base, and 4 bases stayed unmatched. The CDR3 totals 13 residues. The germline gives CDR1 ENHRY, CDR2 SYGVKD. CDR3 region: CAIKGTDSYEQYF. Written as DNA, the CDR3 is TGTGCCATCAAAGGGACAGATTCCTACGAGCAGTACTTC.

The chain recombines TRBV16 with TRBJ2-7; 7 bases line up with TRBD2. The CDR3 runs 15 residues. The J segment lost 6 bases and the V segment lost 3 bases, leaving 11 bases of the junction unmatched. The germline gives CDR1 KGHSY, CDR2 FQNENV. The CDR3 spells CASSQDPGGHAEQYF. Here the CDR3 DNA reads TGTGCCAGCAGCCAGGATCCGGGAGGACACGCCGAGCAGTACTTC.

This chain links TRBV15 with TRBJ2-5; 7 bases fit TRBD1. Germline CDR1 is LNHNV and CDR2 is YYDKDF (reference sequence). Losses at the gene ends were 0 bases for V and 1 base for J; bases not matched to a gene: 2. The length of the CDR3 is 15 residues. The CDR3 bases are TGTGCCACCAGCAGAGATGGGACAGCCCAAGAGACCCAGTACTTC. It specifies CATSRDGTAQETQYF.